This entry is about one T cell receptor beta chain. Its antigen remains undetermined. No much larger clone exists at a distance of one base, and base qualities are not known. The CDR3 contains 17 residues, cysteine and phenylalanine counted. Only the CDR3 part of the read is kept: 51 bases, read in frame from the first base. The germline V gene gives CDR1 as MGHRA and CDR2 as YSYEKL. A distance of 17 bases separates the germline ends of V and J, which lose 5 bases and 0 bases respectively. The entry originates in a study of blood T cell repertoires in COVID-19 (dated by TCRdb to 2020 to 2022). Study-level background: Samples covering the acute and convalescent phases of COVID-19 were provided by collaborators in the United States, Italy and Spain. The prospective study material was composed of cDNA or gDNA derived from T cells, B-cell-depleted T cells, or PBMCs. Deeply sampled blood TCRbeta repertoires from subjects exposed to, actively infected with, or recovered from COVID-19 were included in the dataset. The repertoires were released in a freely available public database meant as a resource for research on the immune response to SARS-CoV-2. Samples were obtained from the ongoing ImmuneRACE study (first 160 participants) and from 1,200 or so subjects provided by 6 global collaborators. A de-identified subject ID, COVID-19 status, age in years and sex were almost always included in the sample metadata. Where available, HLA class I and class II types were taken from metadata supplied by the sample provider and were not determined by assay-based typing. Results and caveats for the whole study, not just this receptor: How much clinical and demographic metadata was included differed by source and by participant, and the metadata was provided uncurated.

Participants in the prospective study were aged roughly 18 to 89 years, lived in some 24 United States geographic areas, and enrolled through a virtual design. Cohort assignment in the prospective study relied on participant-reported clinical history from a screening survey and a study questionnaire. For ImmuneRACE Cohort 3, a participant was defined as recovered based on two consecutive negative NP/OP PCR tests, clearance by a healthcare professional, or resolution of symptoms. In the prospective study, mobile phlebotomists collected whole blood, serum and a nasopharyngeal or oropharyngeal swab from each participant. Prospective study participants could optionally give additional blood draws and questionnaires over a roughly two-month period. Before DNA extraction, blood samples from the prospective study were shipped at room temperature or frozen. TCRbeta CDR3 regions were amplified from genomic DNA using the immunoSEQ Assay, a bias-controlled multiplex PCR. Concerning the study's data processing: Within the assay, amplification of reference gene primers was used to estimate how many nucleated cells each sample contained. To quantify the absolute abundance of each unique TCRbeta CDR3 rearrangement, sequence reads were collapsed and filtered. For each sample, productive Simpson clonality was calculated as the square root of Simpson's diversity index across productive rearrangements. TCRdb carries this immuneACCESS record with in-frame sequences only. Its versions omit some clonotypes, under half of them owing to an unresolved V gene in the studies checked, with the rest unexplained. The D gene and trimming were derived from the DNA, and the V and J assignments and clone size from that table. This sample has about 220,000 clones in its table, and less than 90% of those were observed once. Jointly, the top ten make up around 2.7% of the sample.

The clonotype originates from a woman aged 30 to 39 who had recovered from COVID-19. The sample consisted of PBMCs or T cells enriched from blood (not recorded which). The chain links TRBV4-1 with TRBJ1-3, with TRBD1 as a weak D call on 5 bases. The DNA sequence reads TGCGCCAGCAGCGGCCAGGGAGGTCGACTCTCTGGAAACACCATATATTTT. Its protein reads: CASSGQGGRLSGNTIYF.